The 26 T cell receptor beta chains in this list originate from one sample, sequenced in a study of cytomegalovirus exposure and HLA in healthy donors. Researchers ran the PCR with 60 Vbeta and 13 Jbeta primers. Sequencing was performed with immunoSEQ multiplex PCR; in TCRdb, only in-frame clones are kept and a portion is missing. The sample has about 120,000 clones, over 75% seen once; the top ten hold about 1.8%. Specimen: PBMCs. Every receptor here comes from a man aged 40-50 years in good health and CMV-seronegative.

The chain combines TRBV5-4 with TRBJ2-7; 7 nucleotides line up with TRBD2. This CDR3 spans 14 amino acids. Trimming at V came to 5 bases and at J to 7 bases, leaving 12 bases not matched to a gene. Germline V gives CDR1 SGHNT, CDR2 YYREEE (reference sequence). Here the CDR3 DNA reads TGTGCCAGCAGACGCGGCGGGGGTAACACAGAGCAGTACTTC. This translates into CASRRGGGNTEQYF. Combining the CDR3 with reference TRBV5-4 and TRBJ2-7 gives the whole variable domain ETGVTQSPTHLIKTRGQQVTLRCSSQSGHNTVSWYQQALGQGPQFIFQYYREEENGRGNFPPRFSGLQFPNYSSELNVNALELDDSALYLCASRRGGGNTEQYFGPGTRLTVT.

The chain couples TRBV30 to TRBJ1-5, with TRBD1 as a possible D gene (5 bases). The CDR3 totals 13 residues. Germline loops: CDR1 GTSNPN, CDR2 SVGIG (reference sequence). Trimming stripped 2 bases from V and 3 bases from J, with 8 bases between. CDR3 residues: CAWSRQINQPQHF. The CDR3 nucleotides are TGTGCCTGGAGTAGACAGATCAATCAGCCCCAGCATTTT.

V usage is TRBV7-9 and J usage is TRBJ2-7; tentatively, D is TRBD1 (8 bases). The V end lost 2 bases, the J end lost 3 bases, and 14 bases lay between the germline ends. Germline assignment: CDR1 SEHNR and CDR2 FQNEAQ (reference sequence). This CDR3 has 15 residues. The CDR3 nucleotides are TGTGCCAGCAGCTTATCACAGGGGGGGATCTACGAGCAGTACTTC. It codes for CASSLSQGGIYEQYF.

The chain has TRBV9 and TRBJ2-5, with 8 bases matching TRBD2. The J call may be incorrect, as the DNA end agrees better with TRBJ2-7. Germline V gives CDR1 SGDLS, CDR2 YYNGEE. The CDR3 covers 16 residues. The CDR3 loop is CASSVGSSGSSYEQYF. The CDR3 bases are TGTGCCAGCAGCGTAGGTTCCAGCGGGAGCTCCTACGAGCAGTACTTC.

The rearrangement uses TRBV4-1 and TRBJ2-7; 10 nucleotides line up with TRBD1. Germline CDR1 and CDR2: MGHRA and YSYEKL. CDR3 length equals 15 residues. J was trimmed by 6 bases and V by 1 base; bases with no gene match: 6. This CDR3 reads CASSQVGGQGREQYF. CDR3 sequence (DNA): TGCGCCAGCAGCCAAGTAGGGGGACAGGGGCGCGAGCAGTACTTC.

This clone was detected a few times. The CDR3 sequence is CASREGPATGELFF. In DNA, the CDR3 is TGTGCCAGCAGGGAGGGCCCCGCGACCGGGGAGCTGTTTTTT. The chain is built from TRBV6-1 and TRBJ2-2; TRBD2 might be the D (6 bases). This CDR3 spans 14 amino acids. Trimming removed 6 bases from V and 5 bases from J, with 13 bases in between. Germline V gene sequence: CDR1 MNHNS, CDR2 SASEGT.

The chain recombines TRBV30 with TRBJ2-1, with D tentatively TRBD2 (7 bases). CDR1 is GTSNPN, CDR2 SVGIG, per germline (reference sequence). This CDR3 spans 16 amino acids. With 0 bases removed from V and 4 bases from J, the gap between germline ends came to 16 bases. This CDR3 is CAWSVTGGLRYNEQFF. The CDR3 nucleotides are TGTGCCTGGAGTGTAACCGGGGGGCTTAGATACAATGAGCAGTTCTTC.

This chain uses TRBV19 with TRBJ2-3, with 9 bases matching TRBD2. Germline assignment: CDR1 LNHDA and CDR2 SQIVND (reference sequence). The CDR3 is made up of 15 amino acids. V lost 7 bases, J lost 1 base, and 6 bases stayed unmatched. The CDR3 coding sequence is TGTGCCAGTACCCGCGCTAGCGGGGGCACAGATACGCAGTATTTT. It codes for CASTRASGGTDTQYF.

The chain has TRBV30 and TRBJ2-3, with 11 bases matching TRBD1. The V segment lost 1 base and the J segment 0 bases; nucleotides outside the gene matches: 9. Germline loops: CDR1 GTSNPN, CDR2 SVGIG (reference sequence). CDR3 size: 18 residues. Here the CDR3 reads CAWSGGQGVILSTDTQYF. CDR3 sequence (DNA): TGTGCCTGGAGTGGGGGACAGGGGGTGATACTTAGCACAGATACGCAGTATTTT.

The V gene is TRBV14, the J gene TRBJ2-7, with TRBD1 matching 7 bases. V lost 2 bases and J lost 4; bases outside the gene matches: 11. Germline values: CDR1 SGHDN, CDR2 FVKESK. CDR3 length equals 16 residues. The DNA for the CDR3 is TGTGCCAGCAGCCAACGTACAGGGGCCCTTGGGTACGAGCAGTACTTC. It translates to CASSQRTGALGYEQYF.

The genes are TRBV7-6 and TRBJ2-3, with a possible D match to TRBD2 (5 bases). Between the trimmed V and J ends, which lost 3 bases and 3 bases, there was a span of 10 bases. CDR3 length: 14 amino acids. From germline, CDR1 is SGHVS and CDR2 FNYEAQ. CDR3 coding DNA: TGTGCCAGCAGCTTTCTAGCACCTACAGATACGCAGTATTTT. Amino acids: CASSFLAPTDTQYF.

This chain links TRBV28 with TRBJ1-6; TRBD1 matches at 7 bases. This CDR3 is built from 14 residues. Germline V CDR1 and CDR2: MDHEN, SYDVKM. V shed 2 bases and J 7 bases; nucleotides not matched to a gene: 2. This chain's CDR3 is CASSLGDRNSPLHF. Here the CDR3 DNA reads TGTGCCAGCAGTTTAGGGGACAGAAATTCACCCCTCCACTTT.

The chain carries TRBV28 and TRBJ2-7; a possible D gene is TRBD2 (6 bases). This CDR3 spans 13 amino acids. The V gene's germline CDR1 is MDHEN and CDR2 SYDVKM. V lost 3 bases and J 3 bases, leaving 9 bases between the germline ends. This CDR3 is CASSLGLIYEQYF. For the CDR3, the DNA is TGTGCCAGCAGTTTGGGACTGATCTACGAGCAGTACTTC.

The sample holds a few counts of this clone. V usage is TRBV19 and J usage is TRBJ1-6, with TRBD1 matching over 9 bases. J lost 9 bases, V lost 5 bases, and 14 bases had no gene match. The CDR3 covers 17 residues. CDR1 LNHDA and CDR2 SQIVND come from the germline V gene (reference sequence). The CDR3 loop reads CASSDAFSGTGTSPLHF. CDR3 nucleotides: TGTGCCAGTAGTGACGCCTTTTCCGGGACAGGGACTTCACCCCTCCACTTT.

The chain couples TRBV7-3 to TRBJ2-7; 11 bases align to TRBD1. The germline V gene has CDR1 SGHTA and CDR2 FQGTGA. The CDR3 consists of 16 residues. J gave up 4 bases and V 4 bases, and 9 bases lay outside the gene matches. CDR3: CASSSGPGTGGYEQYF. CDR3 nucleotide sequence: TGTGCCAGCAGCTCTGGGCCGGGGACAGGGGGATACGAGCAGTACTTC.

The chain recombines TRBV5-5 with TRBJ1-5; tentative D call: TRBD1 (5 bases). V was clipped by 3 bases and J by 3 bases, with 13 bases between them. Germline values: CDR1 SGHKS, CDR2 YYEKEE (reference sequence). The CDR3 spans 15 residues. DNA for the CDR3: TGTGCCAGCAGCTGGTCGGGACTCCCCAATCAGCCCCAGCATTTT. This translates into CASSWSGLPNQPQHF.

The chain uses TRBV5-6 and TRBJ1-5; D gene ambiguous. CDR3 length equals 14 residues. CDR1 is SGHDT and CDR2 is YYEEEE in the germline V gene. V lost 3 bases and J lost 1, with 8 bases in between. The DNA for the CDR3 is TGTGCCAGCAGCTGGGCAGGAAGCAATCAGCCCCAGCATTTT. Translating gives CASSWAGSNQPQHF.

The V call is TRBV2, the J call TRBJ1-2; TRBD1 matches at 7 bases. Germline CDR1 SNHLY, CDR2 FYNNEI. Unmatched junction bases numbered 5, after V lost 0 bases and J lost 4 bases. The CDR3 totals 15 residues. The CDR3 nucleotides read TGTGCCAGCAGTGAAGCGCGACAGGGTGGCTATGGCTACACCTTC. Translating it yields CASSEARQGGYGYTF.

The J gene is TRBJ1-5, the V gene TRBV2, with 7 bases that match TRBD1. The J segment lost 9 bases and the V segment lost 3 bases, leaving 5 bases of the junction unmatched. This CDR3 has 13 residues. From germline, CDR1 is SNHLY and CDR2 FYNNEI. In DNA form, the CDR3 reads TGTGCCAGCAGTGAGGGACAGCAGCGGCCCCAGCATTTT. This gives the protein CASSEGQQRPQHF.

The chain couples TRBV13 to TRBJ1-2, with D perhaps TRBD1 (5 bases). This CDR3 spans 13 amino acids. Germline V lookup: CDR1 PRHDT, CDR2 FYEKMQ (reference sequence). V lost 0 bases to trimming and J lost 4 bases, with 6 bases between them. CDR3 DNA: TGTGCCAGCAGCTTAGGGCAGGGCTATGGCTACACCTTC. This encodes CASSLGQGYGYTF.

The CDR3 sequence is CASSLERGNTEAFF. In DNA form, the CDR3 reads TGCGCCAGCAGCTTGGAGCGGGGGAACACTGAAGCTTTCTTT. This rearrangement joins TRBV5-1 to TRBJ1-1; D gene uncertain. Germline CDR1 reads SGHRS; CDR2 reads YFSETQ. V gave up 0 bases and J gave up 1 base, with 7 bases separating them. The CDR3 runs to 14 residues.

The rearrangement uses TRBV10-1 and TRBJ1-1, with D maybe TRBD1 (6 bases). Trimming left V 11 bases short and J 0 bases short, with 22 bases between. The germline CDR1 and CDR2 sequences are WNHNN and SYGVQD (reference sequence). This CDR3 has 16 amino acids. The CDR3 loop is CAGGGRQIALNTEAFF. Written as DNA, the CDR3 is TGCGCCGGGGGGGGGCGACAGATAGCCTTGAACACTGAAGCTTTCTTT.

The V and J genes are TRBV6-5 and TRBJ2-2; tentative D call: TRBD1 (6 bases). V was shortened by 4 bases and J by 4 bases, with 13 bases between the two germline ends. CDR1 is MNHEY, CDR2 SVGAGI, per germline. The CDR3 has 15 amino acids. DNA for the CDR3: TGTGCCAGCAGTTCCGGGACACCAACCACCGGGGAGCTGTTTTTT. This codes for CASSSGTPTTGELFF.

This sequence joins TRBV7-9 and TRBJ1-1; the match to TRBD1 covers 8 bases. The V and J ends lost 6 bases and 4 bases, in that order; junction bases with no gene match: 16. The germline CDR1 and CDR2 sequences are SEHNR and FQNEAQ (reference sequence). The CDR3 has 17 amino acids. CDR3 region: CASRTGQGEVLGTEAFF. CDR3 bases: TGTGCCAGCAGGACAGGACAGGGAGAAGTCTTGGGCACTGAAGCTTTCTTT.

This sequence joins TRBV5-1 and TRBJ2-7, with D perhaps matching TRBD1 (5 bases). V lost 4 bases and J 4 bases, leaving 18 bases between the germline ends. There are 15 residues in the CDR3. Germline V gene lookup returns CDR1 SGHRS and CDR2 YFSETQ. The CDR3 sequence: CASSRSQDKRYEQYF. The CDR3 bases are TGCGCCAGCAGCCGAAGCCAGGACAAACGATACGAGCAGTACTTC.

This chain links TRBV4-3 with TRBJ1-1; D remains ambiguous. This CDR3 is 15 amino acids long. The V end lost 1 base, the J end lost 1 base, and 10 bases lay between the germline ends. From germline, CDR1 is LGHNA and CDR2 YSLEER. In nucleotides, the CDR3 is TGCGCCAGCAGCCAAGGAGCATATTCGAACACTGAAGCTTTCTTT. The encoded protein is CASSQGAYSNTEAFF.